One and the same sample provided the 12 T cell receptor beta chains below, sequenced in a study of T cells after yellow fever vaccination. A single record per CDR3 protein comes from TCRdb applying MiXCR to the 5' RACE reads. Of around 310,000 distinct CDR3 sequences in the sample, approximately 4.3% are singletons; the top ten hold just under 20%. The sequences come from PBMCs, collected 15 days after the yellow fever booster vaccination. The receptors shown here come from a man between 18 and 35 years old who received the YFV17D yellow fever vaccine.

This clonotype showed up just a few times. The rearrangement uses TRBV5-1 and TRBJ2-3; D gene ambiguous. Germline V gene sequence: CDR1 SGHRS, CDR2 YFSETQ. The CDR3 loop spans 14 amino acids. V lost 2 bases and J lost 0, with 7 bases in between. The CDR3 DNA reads TGCGCCAGCAGCTTCAAACTTAGCACAGATACGCAGTATTTT. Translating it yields CASSFKLSTDTQYF.

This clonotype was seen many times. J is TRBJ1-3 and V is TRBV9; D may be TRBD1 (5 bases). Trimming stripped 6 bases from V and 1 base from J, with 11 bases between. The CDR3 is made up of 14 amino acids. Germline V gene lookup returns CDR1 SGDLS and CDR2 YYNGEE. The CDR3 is CASMAGTSGNTIYF. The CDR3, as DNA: TGTGCCAGCATGGCGGGGACGTCTGGAAACACCATATATTTT.

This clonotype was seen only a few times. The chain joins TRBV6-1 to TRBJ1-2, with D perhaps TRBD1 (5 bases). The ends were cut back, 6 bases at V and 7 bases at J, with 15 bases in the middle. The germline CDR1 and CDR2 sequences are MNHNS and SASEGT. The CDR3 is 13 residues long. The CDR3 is CASSAQRTPGYTF. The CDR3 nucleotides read TGTGCCAGCAGCGCTCAAAGGACACCTGGCTACACCTTC.

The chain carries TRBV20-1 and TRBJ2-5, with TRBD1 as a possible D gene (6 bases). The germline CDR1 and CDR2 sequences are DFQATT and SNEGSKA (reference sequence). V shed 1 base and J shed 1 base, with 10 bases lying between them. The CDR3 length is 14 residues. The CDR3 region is CSARVQGPQETQYF. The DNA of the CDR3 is TGCAGTGCTAGAGTACAGGGACCCCAAGAGACCCAGTACTTC.

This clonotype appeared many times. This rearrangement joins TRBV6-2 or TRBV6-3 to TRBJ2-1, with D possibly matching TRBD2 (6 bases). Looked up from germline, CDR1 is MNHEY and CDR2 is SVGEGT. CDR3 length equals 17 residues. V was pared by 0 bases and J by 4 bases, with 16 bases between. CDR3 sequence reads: CASSYSLEAGYYNEQFF. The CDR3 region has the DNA TGTGCCAGCAGTTACTCACTCGAGGCGGGGTATTACAATGAGCAGTTCTTC.

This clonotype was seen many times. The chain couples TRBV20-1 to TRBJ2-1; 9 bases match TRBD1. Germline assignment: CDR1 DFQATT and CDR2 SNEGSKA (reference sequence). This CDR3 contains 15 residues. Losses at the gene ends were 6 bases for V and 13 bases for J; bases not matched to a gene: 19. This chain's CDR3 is CSAPRIGQGPRKQFF. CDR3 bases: TGCAGTGCCCCCCGTATAGGACAGGGGCCCCGTAAACAGTTCTTC.

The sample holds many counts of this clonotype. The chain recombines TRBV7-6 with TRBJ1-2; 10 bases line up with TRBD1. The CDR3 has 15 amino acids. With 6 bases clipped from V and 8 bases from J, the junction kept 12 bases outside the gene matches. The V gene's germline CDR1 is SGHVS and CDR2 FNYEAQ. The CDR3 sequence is CASRPAPGTGVGYTF. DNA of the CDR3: TGTGCCAGCAGGCCAGCACCCGGGACAGGGGTCGGCTACACCTTC. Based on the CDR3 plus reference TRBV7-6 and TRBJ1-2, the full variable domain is GAGVSQSPRYKVTKRGQDVALRCDPISGHVSLYWYRQALGQGPEFLTYFNYEAQQDKSGLPNDRFSAERPEGSISTLTIQRTEQRDSAMYRCASRPAPGTGVGYTFGSGTRLTVV.

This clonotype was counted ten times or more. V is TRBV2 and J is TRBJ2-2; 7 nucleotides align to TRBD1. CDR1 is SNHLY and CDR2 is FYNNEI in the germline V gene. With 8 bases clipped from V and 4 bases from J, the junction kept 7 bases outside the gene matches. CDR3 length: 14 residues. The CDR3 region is CASVLDRATGELFF. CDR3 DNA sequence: TGTGCCAGCGTACTAGACAGGGCCACCGGGGAGCTGTTTTTT.

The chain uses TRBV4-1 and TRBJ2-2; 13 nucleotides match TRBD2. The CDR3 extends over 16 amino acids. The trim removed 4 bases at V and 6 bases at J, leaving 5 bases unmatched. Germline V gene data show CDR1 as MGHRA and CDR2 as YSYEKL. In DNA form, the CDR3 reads TGCGCCAGCAGCCTACTAGCGGGGGGGCAGGCCGGGGAGCTGTTTTTT. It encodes CASSLLAGGQAGELFF.

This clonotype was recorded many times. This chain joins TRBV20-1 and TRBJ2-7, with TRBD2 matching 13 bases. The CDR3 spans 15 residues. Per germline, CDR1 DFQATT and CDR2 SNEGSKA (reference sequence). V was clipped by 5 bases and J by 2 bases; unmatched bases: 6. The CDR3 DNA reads TGCAGTGCTGGTTCCGGGACTAGCGGGGCCTACGAGCAGTACTTC. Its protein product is CSAGSGTSGAYEQYF.

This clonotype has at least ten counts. The CDR3: CSAKRTGGGLTDTQYF. In DNA form, the CDR3 reads TGCAGTGCTAAACGAACAGGGGGCGGGCTCACAGATACGCAGTATTTT. J is TRBJ2-3 and V is TRBV20-1; TRBD1 matches 9 bases. The CDR3 covers 16 residues. V was pared by 4 bases and J by 2 bases, with 10 bases of the junction left unmatched. Germline assignment: CDR1 DFQATT and CDR2 SNEGSKA (reference sequence).

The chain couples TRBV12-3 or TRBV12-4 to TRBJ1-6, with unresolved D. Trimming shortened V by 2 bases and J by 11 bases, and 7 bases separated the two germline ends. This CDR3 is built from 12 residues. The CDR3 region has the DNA TGTGCCAGCAGTTTATTTCGGCCACCCCTCCACTTT. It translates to CASSLFRPPLHF.